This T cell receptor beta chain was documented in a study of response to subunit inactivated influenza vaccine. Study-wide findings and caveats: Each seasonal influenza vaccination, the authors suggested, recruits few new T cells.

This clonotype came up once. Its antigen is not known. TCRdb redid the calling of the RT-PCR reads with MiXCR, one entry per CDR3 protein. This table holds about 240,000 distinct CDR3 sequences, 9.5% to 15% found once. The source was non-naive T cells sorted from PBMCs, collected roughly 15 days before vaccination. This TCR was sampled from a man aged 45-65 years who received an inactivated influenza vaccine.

The CDR3 DNA follows: TGTGCCAGCAGCCAGCCGGGGATCGACGAGCAGTACTTC. Residues: CASSQPGIDEQYF. The chain is built from TRBV7-6 and TRBJ2-7; D might be TRBD2 (5 bases). V was shortened by 5 bases and J by 5 bases, with 13 bases between the two germline ends. CDR3 length: 13 residues. CDR1 is SGHVS and CDR2 is FNYEAQ in the germline V gene.